The present T cell receptor (beta chain) was sequenced within a study of technical replicates of blood from a handful of donors (dated by TCRdb to about 2017). About this clone: Its target antigen remains unknown. Per-base quality was not reported, and no clone a single base away is much larger than it.

Libraries were built with the immunoSEQ multiplex PCR assay. Entries here come from immuneACCESS through TCRdb and include only in-frame sequences with V and J called. Some clones fail to appear in such tables; in the studies checked, an unresolved V gene covers under half of the shortfall, and the cause of the remainder is unknown. The sample data list approximately 99,000 clones, and approximately 96% of these were observed just once. The ten largest make up around 0.35% of the sample. The sequenced material came from T cells isolated from PBMCs. The sequence derives from a human donor in good health.

The CDR3 reads CASNRGQDQPQHF. The nucleotide sequence is given as TGTGCCAGCAACAGGGGGCAGGATCAGCCCCAGCATTTT. The V gene is TRBV6-1 and the J gene is TRBJ1-5; 9 central nucleotides agree with TRBD1. The junction shows trimming of 7 bases on V and 5 bases on J, and the gene matches do not reach 3 bases of it. The CDR3 runs 13 amino acids, cysteine and phenylalanine included. The only DNA kept is the CDR3, 39 bases in frame from the first base. Sequences MNHNS (CDR1) and SASEGT (CDR2) are obtained from the germline V gene.